The T cell receptor beta chain under discussion was sequenced for a study of CD8+CD57+ T cells in acquired aplastic anemia. The overall study: The DNA of sorted CD4+ and CD8+ cells averaged approximately 3.2 ug. Where healthy donors were concerned, CD4+ cells averaged roughly 11 million reads. Overall study results and limits: Shared by patients and controls, 25 to 30 CD8+ CDR3s were abundant in patients. Controls and patients did not differ significantly in CD8+ Simpson's diversity.

Germline values: CDR1 SGHRS, CDR2 YFSETQ. Deletions cut 4 bases from V and 6 bases from J, with 13 bases between. The CDR3 loop spans 14 amino acids. This clonotype was observed a single time. The antigen remains undetermined. With a much larger clone just one base away, this may be a read error. TCR beta VDJ combinations and CDR3 sequences were profiled from genomic DNA. TCRdb re-derived calls from the reads in MiXCR, one entry per CDR3 protein. The data contain about 130,000 distinct CDR3 sequences, about 46% of them singletons. V gene TRBV5-1 combines with J gene TRBJ2-2; D unresolved. Source material: sorted CD4+, CD8+, or CD8+CD57+ T cells (not recorded which) from PBMCs. This clonotype originated in a human donor in good health, serving as a control. CDR3 DNA: TGCGCCAGCAGCGTGGAAAGGGTGGCCGGGGAGCTGTTTTTT. It encodes CASSVERVAGELFF.